This T cell receptor (beta chain) derives from a study of OX40 agonist ivuxolimab in advanced cancers. In the study overall: Ivuxolimab, which is an agonistic anti-OX40 (CD134) antibody, was administered to the patients.

Clones were read by immunoSEQ multiplex PCR, and TCRdb kept only the in-frame ones, dropping some. Of about 58,000 clones in the sample, 86% were seen once. This receptor was taken from an adult with an advanced solid tumor such as melanoma, head and neck, liver or kidney cancer. The sample here was CD4+ or CD8+ T cells sorted from blood, taken in a trial of the OX40 agonist ivuxolimab.

This CDR3 is CASSPRGANTGELFF. Here the CDR3 DNA reads TGTGCCAGCAGCCCCAGGGGAGCGAACACCGGGGAGCTGTTTTTT. The chain joins TRBV5-5 to TRBJ2-2, with TRBD1 as a possible D gene (6 bases). The ends were cut back, 4 bases at V and 0 bases at J, with 10 bases in the middle. The CDR3 sequence is 15 residues long. Germline V gene sequence: CDR1 SGHKS, CDR2 YYEKEE (reference sequence). The entire variable domain, with the rest obtained from reference TRBV5-5 and TRBJ2-2, is as follows: DAGVTQSPTHLIKTRGQQVTLRCSPISGHKSVSWYQQVLGQGPQFIFQYYEKEERGRGNFPDRFSARQFPNYSSELNVNALLLGDSALYLCASSPRGANTGELFFGEGSRLTVL.